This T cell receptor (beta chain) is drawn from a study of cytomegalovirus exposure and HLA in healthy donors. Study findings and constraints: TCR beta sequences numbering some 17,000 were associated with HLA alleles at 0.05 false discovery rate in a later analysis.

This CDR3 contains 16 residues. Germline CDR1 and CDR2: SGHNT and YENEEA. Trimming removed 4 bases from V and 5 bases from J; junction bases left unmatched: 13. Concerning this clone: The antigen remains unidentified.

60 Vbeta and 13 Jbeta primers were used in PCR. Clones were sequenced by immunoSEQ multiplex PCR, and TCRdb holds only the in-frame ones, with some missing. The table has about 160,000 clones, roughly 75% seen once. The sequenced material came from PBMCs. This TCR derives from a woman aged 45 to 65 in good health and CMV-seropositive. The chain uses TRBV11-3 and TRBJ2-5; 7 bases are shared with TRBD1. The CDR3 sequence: CASSSAGRGGLETQYF. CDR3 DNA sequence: TGTGCCAGCAGCTCTGCTGGGAGAGGGGGCCTCGAGACCCAGTACTTC.